The rows below give T cell receptor beta chains drawn from one sample of a study of T cells expressing NK-cell markers. From the 5' RACE reads, TCRdb lists one entry per CDR3 protein and no DNA. The listing contains 400,000 to 550,000 distinct CDR3 sequences. Sequences were obtained from blood T cells: a sorted CD56 or NKG2C T cell subset, CD4+ or CD8+ T cells, or bulk PBMC T cells (not recorded which). The source is a woman between 18 and 75 years old in good health. Both conserved end residues are part of each CDR3. The order of the fields is V gene, J gene, CDR3 protein.

TRBV6-1,TRBJ2-6,CASKAQGWGSGANVLTF
TRBV12-3/TRBV12-4,TRBJ2-2,CASSWGRVNTGELFF
TRBV7-2,TRBJ1-1,CASSLDQGFYTEAFF
TRBV12-3/TRBV12-4,TRBJ2-1,CASSSAIEQFF
TRBV5-4,TRBJ2-6,CASSDTPGLGANVLTF
TRBV7-3,TRBJ2-1,CASGASRVNEQFF
TRBV12-3/TRBV12-4,TRBJ1-5,CASSRDSYSNQPQHF
TRBV7-3,TRBJ2-3,CASSKTSSTDTQYF
TRBV4-1,TRBJ1-1,CASSHPDRPMGPNTEAFF
TRBV6-5,TRBJ2-2,CASSYSLQGAEELFF
TRBV7-8,TRBJ2-1,CASSLFLSDGGSTYNEQFF
TRBV15,TRBJ2-2,CATSPRPSGANTGELFF
TRBV29-1,TRBJ2-7,CSVRSGGTYEQYF
TRBV20-1,TRBJ2-7,CSAQMTGLYEQYF
TRBV6-5,TRBJ2-3,CASSYFQGWADTQYF
TRBV28,TRBJ2-7,CASSARDRGYF
TRBV6-4,TRBJ2-3,CASSDGQNTDTQYF
TRBV28,TRBJ2-5,CASRPQGPETQYF